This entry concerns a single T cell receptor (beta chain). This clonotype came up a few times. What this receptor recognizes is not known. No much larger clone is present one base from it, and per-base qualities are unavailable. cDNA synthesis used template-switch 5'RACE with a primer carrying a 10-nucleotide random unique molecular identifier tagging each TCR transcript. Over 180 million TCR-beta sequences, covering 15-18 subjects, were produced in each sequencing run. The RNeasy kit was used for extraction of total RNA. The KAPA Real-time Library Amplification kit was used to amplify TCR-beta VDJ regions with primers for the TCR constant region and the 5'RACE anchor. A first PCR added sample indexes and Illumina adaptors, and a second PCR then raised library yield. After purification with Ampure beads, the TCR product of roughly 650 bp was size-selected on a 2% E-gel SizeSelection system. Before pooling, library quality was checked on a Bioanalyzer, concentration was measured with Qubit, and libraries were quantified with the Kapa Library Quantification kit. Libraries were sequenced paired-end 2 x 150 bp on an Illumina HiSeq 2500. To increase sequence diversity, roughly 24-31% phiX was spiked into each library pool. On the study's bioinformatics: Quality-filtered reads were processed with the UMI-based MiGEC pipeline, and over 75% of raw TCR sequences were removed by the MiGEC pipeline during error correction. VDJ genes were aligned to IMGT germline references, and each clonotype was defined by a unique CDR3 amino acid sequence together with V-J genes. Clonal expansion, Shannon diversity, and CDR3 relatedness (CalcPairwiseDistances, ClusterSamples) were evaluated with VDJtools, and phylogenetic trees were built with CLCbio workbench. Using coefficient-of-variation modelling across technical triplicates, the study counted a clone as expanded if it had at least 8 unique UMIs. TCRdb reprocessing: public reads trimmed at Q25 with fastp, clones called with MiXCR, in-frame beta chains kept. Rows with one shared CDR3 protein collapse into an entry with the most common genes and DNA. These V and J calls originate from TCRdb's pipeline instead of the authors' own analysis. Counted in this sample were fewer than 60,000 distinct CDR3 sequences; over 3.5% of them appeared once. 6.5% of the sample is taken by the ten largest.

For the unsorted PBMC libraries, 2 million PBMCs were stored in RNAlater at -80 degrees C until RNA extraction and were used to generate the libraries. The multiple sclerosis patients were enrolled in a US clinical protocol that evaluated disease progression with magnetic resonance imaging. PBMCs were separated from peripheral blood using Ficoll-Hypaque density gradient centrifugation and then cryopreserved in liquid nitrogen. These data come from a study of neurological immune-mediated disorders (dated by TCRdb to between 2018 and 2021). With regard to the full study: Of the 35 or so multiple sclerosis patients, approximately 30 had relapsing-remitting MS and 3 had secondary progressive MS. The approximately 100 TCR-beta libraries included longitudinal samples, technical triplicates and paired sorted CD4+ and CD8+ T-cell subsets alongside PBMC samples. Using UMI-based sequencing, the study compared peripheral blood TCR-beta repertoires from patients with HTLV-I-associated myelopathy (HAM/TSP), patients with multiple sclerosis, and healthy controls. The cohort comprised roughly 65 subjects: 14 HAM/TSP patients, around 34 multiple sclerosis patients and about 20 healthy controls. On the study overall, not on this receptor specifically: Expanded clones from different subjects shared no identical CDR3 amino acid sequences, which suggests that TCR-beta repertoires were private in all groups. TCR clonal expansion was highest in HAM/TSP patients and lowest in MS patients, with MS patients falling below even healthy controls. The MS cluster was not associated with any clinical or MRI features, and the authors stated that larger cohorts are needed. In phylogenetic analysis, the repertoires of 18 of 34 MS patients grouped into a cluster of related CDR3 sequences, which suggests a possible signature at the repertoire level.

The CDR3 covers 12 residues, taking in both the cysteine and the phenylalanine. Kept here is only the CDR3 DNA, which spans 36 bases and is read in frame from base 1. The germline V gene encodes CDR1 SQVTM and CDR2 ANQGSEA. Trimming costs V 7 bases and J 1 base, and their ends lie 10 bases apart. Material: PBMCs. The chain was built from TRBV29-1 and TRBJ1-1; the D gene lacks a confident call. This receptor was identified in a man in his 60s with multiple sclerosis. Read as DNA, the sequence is TGCAGCGCGGGCACCTGGAACACTGAAGCTTTCTTT. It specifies CSAGTWNTEAFF.